The 15 T cell receptor beta chains reported below all come from one sample, sequenced in a study of cytomegalovirus exposure and HLA in healthy donors (dated by TCRdb to the late 2010s). Libraries were prepared through the immunoSEQ multiplex PCR assay. The multiplex PCR relied on a mix of 60 forward primers for TCR Vbeta segments and 13 reverse primers for TCR Jbeta segments. Sourced from immuneACCESS, this table was stored by TCRdb with only in-frame sequences that have V and J called. A share of the clones is absent; for the studies checked, an unresolved V gene accounts for under half, and the remainder has no known explanation. Recorded for this sample are some 150,000 clones; approximately 77% of them occurred a single time. The top ten hold 1.5% of the sample. The sample comprised PBMCs. These TCRs come from a male donor in good health and CMV-seronegative.

This chain links TRBV9 with TRBJ2-3, with 11 bases aligning to TRBD2. The CDR3 loop spans 18 amino acids. The V gene's germline CDR1 is SGDLS and CDR2 YYNGEE. V was clipped by 5 bases and J by 3 bases; unmatched bases: 14. CDR3 residues: CASSHELLAGGLTDTQYF. In DNA form, the CDR3 reads TGTGCCAGCAGTCACGAGCTCTTAGCGGGGGGGTTGACAGATACGCAGTATTTT.

V is TRBV6-6 and J is TRBJ2-7; 7 bases are shared with TRBD1. This CDR3 is built from 14 residues. Looked up from germline, CDR1 is MNHNY and CDR2 is SVGAGI (reference sequence). Trimming removed 0 bases from V and 4 bases from J; junction bases left unmatched: 3. The CDR3 is CASSYSYRGYEQYF. The CDR3 DNA reads TGTGCCAGCAGTTACTCATACAGGGGTTACGAGCAGTACTTC.

This clone showed up just a few times. The V and J genes are TRBV7-6 and TRBJ2-5; D may be TRBD2 (5 bases). The CDR3 contains 12 residues. V was pared by 5 bases and J by 7 bases, with 11 bases between. Germline CDR1 SGHVS, CDR2 FNYEAQ. The CDR3 here is CASSPEAGTQYF. CDR3 bases: TGTGCCAGCAGCCCCGAGGCGGGGACCCAGTACTTC.

V is TRBV19 and J is TRBJ2-1; TRBD2 matches 8 bases. The CDR3 totals 15 residues. V shed 6 bases, J shed 4 bases, and the junction held 8 bases outside the gene matches. The germline V gene encodes CDR1 LNHDA and CDR2 SQIVND (reference sequence). CDR3 sequence reads: CASSNSGMQYNEQFF. CDR3 bases: TGTGCCAGTAGCAATAGCGGGATGCAATACAATGAGCAGTTCTTC.

V and J are TRBV5-4 and TRBJ2-3; possible D gene TRBD1, 5 bases. This CDR3 is built from 13 residues. Germline V gives CDR1 SGHNT, CDR2 YYREEE (reference sequence). The germline V and J ends were trimmed by 5 bases and 6 bases, with 13 bases remaining between them. CDR3 amino acids: CASRNRSGDTQYF. CDR3 coding DNA: TGTGCCAGCAGGAACAGGTCAGGGGATACGCAGTATTTT.

The rearrangement uses TRBV7-2 and TRBJ1-5, with 9 nucleotides matching TRBD1. The germline CDR1 and CDR2 sequences are SGHTA and FQGNSA. Trimming at V came to 4 bases and at J to 4 bases, leaving 2 bases not matched to a gene. The CDR3 is 14 residues long. This CDR3 reads CASSSGQGNQPQHF. The DNA of the CDR3 is TGTGCCAGCAGCTCTGGACAGGGGAATCAGCCCCAGCATTTT.

This clone was counted a few times. V gene TRBV2 combines with J gene TRBJ1-5, with D perhaps TRBD1 (6 bases). The germline V gene encodes CDR1 SNHLY and CDR2 FYNNEI. The CDR3 has 12 residues. V was pared by 9 bases and J by 6 bases, with 12 bases between. Here the CDR3 DNA reads TGTGCCAGTACAGGGTTTGGTCAGCCCCAGCATTTT. It codes for CASTGFGQPQHF.

The chain links TRBV27 to TRBJ1-1, with 7 bases fitting TRBD1. The CDR3 sequence is 15 residues long. J was trimmed by 1 base and V by 5 bases; bases with no gene match: 7. Germline lookup yields CDR1 MNHEY and CDR2 SMNVEV (reference sequence). This chain's CDR3 is CASSPAGQTNTEAFF. The DNA for the CDR3 is TGTGCCAGCAGTCCGGCGGGACAGACGAACACTGAAGCTTTCTTT.

The rearrangement uses TRBV5-1 and TRBJ2-3, with 12 bases aligning to TRBD2. Trimming cost V 0 bases and J 3 bases; bases outside gene matches: 2. Per the germline V gene, CDR1 is SGHRS and CDR2 is YFSETQ. The CDR3 runs to 16 residues. CDR3 nucleotide sequence: TGCGCCAGCAGCTTGGCTAGCGGGGGGGCGACAGATACGCAGTATTTT. It yields the protein CASSLASGGATDTQYF.

The genes are TRBV27 and TRBJ2-3; a possible D gene is TRBD1 (7 bases). Germline CDR1 MNHEY, CDR2 SMNVEV (reference sequence). The V gene lost 2 bases and the J gene lost 9 bases, with 18 bases spanning the gap. The CDR3 runs to 15 residues. Here the CDR3 reads CASSLRRGVPWTQYF. The DNA of the CDR3 is TGTGCCAGCAGTTTACGCAGGGGGGTCCCCTGGACGCAGTATTTT.

This clone was seen only once. The rearrangement links TRBV19 to TRBJ2-1; 11 bases are shared with TRBD2. The germline V gene has CDR1 LNHDA and CDR2 SQIVND (reference sequence). This CDR3 is built from 15 residues. Trimming at V came to 7 bases and at J to 5 bases, leaving 7 bases not matched to a gene. In nucleotides, the CDR3 is TGTGCCAGTACCCTAGCGGGGGGCCTTAACAATGAGCAGTTCTTC. The encoded protein is CASTLAGGLNNEQFF.

This chain uses TRBV5-6 with TRBJ2-5, with a tentative D call TRBD2 (5 bases). The J call could be wrong; TRBJ2-7 is a better fit for the DNA end. Germline V gives CDR1 SGHDT, CDR2 YYEEEE. The CDR3 is made up of 12 amino acids. CDR3 loop: CASSSGSYEQYF. For the CDR3, the DNA is TGTGCCAGCAGCTCGGGGTCCTACGAGCAGTACTTC.

The V and J genes are TRBV9 and TRBJ2-7; D possibly corresponds to TRBD1 (6 bases). The CDR3 has 13 amino acids. The V end was cut by 0 bases, the J end by 5 bases, with 9 bases between. The germline V gene has CDR1 SGDLS and CDR2 YYNGEE. In DNA form, the CDR3 reads TGTGCCAGCAGCGTAGGATCAGGGGACGAGCAGTACTTC. Encoded protein: CASSVGSGDEQYF.

The V call is TRBV5-1, the J call TRBJ2-7, with TRBD2 as a possible D gene (7 bases). The germline CDR1 and CDR2 sequences are SGHRS and YFSETQ. Deletions cut 4 bases from V and 4 bases from J, with 18 bases between. The CDR3 has 15 residues. This chain's CDR3 is CASSGERGGLYEQYF. The CDR3, as DNA: TGCGCCAGCAGCGGCGAAAGGGGGGGGTTATACGAGCAGTACTTC.

This sequence joins TRBV18 and TRBJ2-7; TRBD1 agrees at 7 bases. V lost 4 bases to trimming and J lost 4 bases; unmatched junction nucleotides: 7. The CDR3 runs to 14 residues. Germline V gene sequence: CDR1 KGHSH, CDR2 LQKENI. The CDR3 nucleotides read TGTGCCAGCTCACGTGGACAGGAGCGATACGAGCAGTACTTC. Amino acid sequence: CASSRGQERYEQYF.